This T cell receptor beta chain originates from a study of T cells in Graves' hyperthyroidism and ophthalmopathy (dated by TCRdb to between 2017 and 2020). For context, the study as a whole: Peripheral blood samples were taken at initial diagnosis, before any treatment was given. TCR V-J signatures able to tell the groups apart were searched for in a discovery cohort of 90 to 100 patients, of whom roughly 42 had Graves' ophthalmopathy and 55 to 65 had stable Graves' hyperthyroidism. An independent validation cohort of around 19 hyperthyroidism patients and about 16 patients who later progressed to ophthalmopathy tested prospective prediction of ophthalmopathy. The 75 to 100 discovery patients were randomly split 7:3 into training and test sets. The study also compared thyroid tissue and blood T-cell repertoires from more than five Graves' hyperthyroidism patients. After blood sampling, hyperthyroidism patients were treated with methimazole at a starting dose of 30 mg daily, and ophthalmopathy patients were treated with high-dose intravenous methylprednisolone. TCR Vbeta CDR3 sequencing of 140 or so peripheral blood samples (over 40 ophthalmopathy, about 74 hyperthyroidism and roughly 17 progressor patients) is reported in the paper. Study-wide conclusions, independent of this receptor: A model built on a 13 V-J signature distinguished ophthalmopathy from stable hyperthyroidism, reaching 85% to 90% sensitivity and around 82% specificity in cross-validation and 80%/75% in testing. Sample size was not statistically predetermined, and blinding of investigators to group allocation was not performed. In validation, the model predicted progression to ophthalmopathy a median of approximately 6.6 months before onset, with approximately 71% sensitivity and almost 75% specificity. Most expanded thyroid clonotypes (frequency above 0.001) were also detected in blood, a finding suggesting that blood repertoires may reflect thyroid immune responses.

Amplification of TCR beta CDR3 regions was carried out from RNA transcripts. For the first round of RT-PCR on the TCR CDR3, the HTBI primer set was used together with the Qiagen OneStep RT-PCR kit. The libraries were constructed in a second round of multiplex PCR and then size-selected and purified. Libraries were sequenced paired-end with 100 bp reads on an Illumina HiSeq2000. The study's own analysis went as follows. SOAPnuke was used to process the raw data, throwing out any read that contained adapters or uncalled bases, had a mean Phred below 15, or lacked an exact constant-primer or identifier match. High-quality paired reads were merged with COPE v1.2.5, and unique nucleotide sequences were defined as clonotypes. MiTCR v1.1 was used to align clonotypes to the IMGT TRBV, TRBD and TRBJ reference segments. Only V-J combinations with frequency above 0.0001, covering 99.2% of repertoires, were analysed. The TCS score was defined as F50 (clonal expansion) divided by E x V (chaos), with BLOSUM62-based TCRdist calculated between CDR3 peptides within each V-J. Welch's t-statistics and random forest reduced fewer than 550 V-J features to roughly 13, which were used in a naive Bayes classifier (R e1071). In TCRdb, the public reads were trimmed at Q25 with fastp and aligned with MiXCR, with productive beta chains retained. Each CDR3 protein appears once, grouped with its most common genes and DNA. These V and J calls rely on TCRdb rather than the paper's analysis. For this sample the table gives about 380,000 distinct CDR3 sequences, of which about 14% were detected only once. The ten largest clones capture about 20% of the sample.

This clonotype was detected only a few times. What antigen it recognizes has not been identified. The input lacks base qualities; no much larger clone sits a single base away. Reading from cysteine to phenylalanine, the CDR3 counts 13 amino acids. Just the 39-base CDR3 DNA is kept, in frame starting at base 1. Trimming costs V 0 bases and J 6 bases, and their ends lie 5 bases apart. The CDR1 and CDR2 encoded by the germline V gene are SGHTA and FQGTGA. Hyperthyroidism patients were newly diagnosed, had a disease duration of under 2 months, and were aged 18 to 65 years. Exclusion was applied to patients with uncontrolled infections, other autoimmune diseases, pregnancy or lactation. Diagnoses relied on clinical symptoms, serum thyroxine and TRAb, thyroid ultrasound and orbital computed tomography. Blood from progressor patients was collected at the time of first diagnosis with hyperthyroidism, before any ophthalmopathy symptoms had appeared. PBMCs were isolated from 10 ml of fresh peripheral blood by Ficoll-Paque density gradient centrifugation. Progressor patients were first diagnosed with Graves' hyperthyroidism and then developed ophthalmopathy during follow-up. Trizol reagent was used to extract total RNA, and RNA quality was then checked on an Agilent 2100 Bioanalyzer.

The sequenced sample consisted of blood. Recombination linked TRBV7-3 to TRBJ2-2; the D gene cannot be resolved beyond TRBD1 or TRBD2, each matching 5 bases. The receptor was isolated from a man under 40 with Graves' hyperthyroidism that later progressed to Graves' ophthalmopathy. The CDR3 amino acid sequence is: CASSLTGAGELFF. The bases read TGTGCCAGCAGCTTAACGGGGGCCGGGGAGCTGTTTTTT.